One and the same sample provided the 13 T cell receptor beta chains below, sequenced in a study of blood T cell repertoires in COVID-19. Clones were sequenced by immunoSEQ multiplex PCR, and TCRdb holds only the in-frame ones, with some missing. The sample has over 200,000 clones, 88% seen once. The sequencing sample was made of peripheral blood. The receptors shown here come from a man between 18 and 35 years old with active or convalescent COVID-19.

CDR3 nucleotides: TGTGCCAGCTCACTCGGGACAGCCACAGATACGCAGTATTTT. This gives the protein CASSLGTATDTQYF. V and J are TRBV18 and TRBJ2-3, with TRBD1 identical over 7 bases. The CDR3 has 14 amino acids. From germline, CDR1 is KGHSH and CDR2 LQKENI. Trimming took 4 bases from V and 2 from J; bases not matched to a gene: 3. Using reference TRBV18 and TRBJ2-3 for the parts outside the CDR3, the full variable domain is NAGVMQNPRHLVRRRGQEARLRCSPMKGHSHVYWYRQLPEEGLKFMVYLQKENIIDESGMPKERFSAEFPKEGPSILRIQQVVRGDSAAYFCASSLGTATDTQYFGPGTRLTVL.

The gene calls are TRBV12-3 or TRBV12-4 and TRBJ2-7; TRBD2 aligns across 8 bases. V was pared by 6 bases and J by 7 bases, with 8 bases of the junction left unmatched. The CDR3 consists of 13 residues. CDR3 region: CASSLGLAREQYF. Here the CDR3 DNA reads TGTGCCAGCAGCCTCGGACTAGCTCGGGAGCAGTACTTC.

The chain combines TRBV5-1 with TRBJ2-1; D perhaps matches TRBD2 (6 bases). The CDR3 loop spans 14 amino acids. V lost 3 bases, J lost 5 bases, and 12 bases lay in between. CDR1 SGHRS and CDR2 YFSETQ come from the germline V gene. The CDR3 DNA is TGCGCCAGCAGCTCAATCCCGGGGGACAATGAGCAGTTCTTC. Protein: CASSSIPGDNEQFF.

The chain combines TRBV5-5 with TRBJ1-1; 8 bases line up with TRBD1. There are 15 residues in the CDR3. The germline V gene encodes CDR1 SGHKS and CDR2 YYEKEE (reference sequence). The junction had 4 bases not matched to a gene; V was cut back by 3 bases and J by 0 bases. The CDR3 DNA reads as TGTGCCAGCAGCTCTGGGGACAGGATGAACACTGAAGCTTTCTTT. Residues: CASSSGDRMNTEAFF.

The chain is built from TRBV11-2 and TRBJ1-1, with unresolved D. Trimming cost V 1 base and J 0 bases, with 3 bases left between them. Per the germline V gene, CDR1 is SGHAT and CDR2 is FQNNGV. This CDR3 comprises 13 residues. The CDR3 protein is CASSLALNTEAFF. CDR3 bases: TGTGCCAGCAGCTTAGCTTTGAACACTGAAGCTTTCTTT.

This clone was seen a single time. This chain connects TRBV23-1 to TRBJ1-5; possibly TRBD1 for D (5 bases). TRBV23-1 is filed as an ORF, its function uncertain. CDR3 length equals 14 residues. V shed 3 bases and J shed 7 bases, with 13 bases lying between them. The CDR3 region has the DNA TGCGCCAGCAGTCACAGGGCTGTCGGGCAGCCCCAGCATTTT. It encodes CASSHRAVGQPQHF.

The V call is TRBV28, the J call TRBJ2-7, with 11 bases lining up with TRBD2. The CDR3 extends over 18 amino acids. Germline V gene data show CDR1 as MDHEN and CDR2 as SYDVKM. The trim removed 7 bases at V and 4 bases at J, leaving 18 bases unmatched. CDR3 coding DNA: TGTGCCAGCATCTCCCATGCCGGATTACTAGCGGGAGAGTACGAGCAGTACTTC. Protein product: CASISHAGLLAGEYEQYF.

The chain is built from TRBV5-1 and TRBJ2-1; no definite D call. This CDR3 comprises 12 residues. From germline, CDR1 is SGHRS and CDR2 YFSETQ. Trimming cost V 5 bases and J 4 bases, with 7 bases left between them. CDR3 sequence: CASRTTYNEQFF. For the CDR3, the DNA is TGCGCCAGCAGGACGACTTACAATGAGCAGTTCTTC.

The chain joins TRBV12-3 or TRBV12-4 to TRBJ1-6; possibly TRBD1 for D (6 bases). CDR3 size: 13 residues. V lost 5 bases and J 11 bases, leaving 13 bases between the germline ends. This chain's CDR3 is CASSHTGLPPLHF. The CDR3 DNA follows: TGTGCCAGCAGTCACACAGGGCTGCCACCCCTCCACTTT.

The V call is TRBV5-1, the J call TRBJ2-3; 8 bases are shared with TRBD2. The CDR3 is 15 residues long. Germline CDR1 and CDR2: SGHRS and YFSETQ. The V and J ends lost 5 bases and 4 bases, in that order; junction bases with no gene match: 9. The CDR3 bases are TGCGCCAGCAGTTATACTAGCGGCCAGGCAGATACGCAGTATTTT. Translated: CASSYTSGQADTQYF.

This clone was seen ten or more times. This chain joins TRBV11-3 and TRBJ2-7, with a weak D call TRBD1 (6 bases). The V end was cut by 0 bases, the J end by 0 bases, with 15 bases between. Looked up from germline, CDR1 is SGHNT and CDR2 is YENEEA. The length of the CDR3 is 17 residues. Here the CDR3 reads CASSLEYGGLSSYEQYF. The CDR3, as DNA: TGTGCCAGCAGCTTAGAGTATGGGGGCCTAAGCTCCTACGAGCAGTACTTC.

The V and J genes are TRBV25-1 and TRBJ2-7, with 12 bases identical to TRBD1. CDR3 length equals 16 residues. V lost 4 bases and J lost 5; bases outside the gene matches: 9. Germline V gene sequence: CDR1 MGHDK, CDR2 SYGVNS. The chain's CDR3 is CASSGVMGQGANEQYF. DNA of the CDR3: TGTGCCAGCAGTGGTGTTATGGGACAGGGGGCAAACGAGCAGTACTTC.

V gene TRBV7-2 combines with J gene TRBJ2-5, with a weak D call TRBD1 (6 bases). The CDR3 covers 14 residues. V lost 5 bases and J 2 bases, leaving 12 bases between the germline ends. Germline V gene data show CDR1 as SGHTA and CDR2 as FQGNSA. CDR3 coding DNA: TGTGCCAGCAGCCAACAGGGCCCACAAGAGACCCAGTACTTC. Its protein product is CASSQQGPQETQYF.